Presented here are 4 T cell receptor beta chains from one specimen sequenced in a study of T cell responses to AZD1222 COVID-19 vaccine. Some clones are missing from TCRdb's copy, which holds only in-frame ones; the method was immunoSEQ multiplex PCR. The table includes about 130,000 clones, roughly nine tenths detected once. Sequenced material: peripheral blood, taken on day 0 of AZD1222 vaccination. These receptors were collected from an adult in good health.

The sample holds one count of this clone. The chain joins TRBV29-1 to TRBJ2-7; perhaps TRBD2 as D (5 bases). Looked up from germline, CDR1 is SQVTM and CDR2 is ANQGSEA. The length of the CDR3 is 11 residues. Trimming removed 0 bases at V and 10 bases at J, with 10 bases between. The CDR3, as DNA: TGCAGCGTTGAAGATATGGGGAGTCAGTACTTC. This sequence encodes CSVEDMGSQYF.

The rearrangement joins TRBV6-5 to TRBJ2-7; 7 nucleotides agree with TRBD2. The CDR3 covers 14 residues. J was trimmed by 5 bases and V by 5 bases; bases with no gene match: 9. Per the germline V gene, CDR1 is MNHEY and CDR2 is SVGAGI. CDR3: CASSPFGGSHEQYF. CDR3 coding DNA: TGTGCCAGCAGTCCCTTCGGGGGGTCCCACGAGCAGTACTTC.

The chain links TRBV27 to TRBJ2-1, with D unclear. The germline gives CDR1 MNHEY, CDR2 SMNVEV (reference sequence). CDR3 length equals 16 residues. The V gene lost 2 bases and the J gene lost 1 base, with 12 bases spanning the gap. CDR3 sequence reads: CASSLRLGVSYNEQFF. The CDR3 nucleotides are TGTGCCAGCAGTTTACGCCTAGGAGTATCCTACAATGAGCAGTTCTTC.

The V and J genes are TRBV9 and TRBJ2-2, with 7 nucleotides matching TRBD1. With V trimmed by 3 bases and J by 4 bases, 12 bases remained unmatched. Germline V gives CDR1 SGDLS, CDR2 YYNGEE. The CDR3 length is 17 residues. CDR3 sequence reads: CASSDPIDRESTGELFF. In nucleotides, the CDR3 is TGTGCCAGCAGCGACCCCATCGACAGGGAGAGCACCGGGGAGCTGTTTTTT.